Following are 32 T cell receptor beta chains from one sample sequenced in a study of graft-versus-host responses after intestinal transplantation. Antigens for these TCRs are unknown. TCRdb's table, derived via immunoSEQ multiplex PCR, lists solely in-frame clones and lacks some. Of some 90,000 clones in the sample, less than 95% were seen once. This material consisted of unstimulated CD8+ T cells sorted from spleen or lymph node cells, taken before transplant. All receptors derive from a human donor who was the organ donor for an intestinal transplant.

V gene TRBV6-1 combines with J gene TRBJ2-1; 7 nucleotides match TRBD1. V lost 9 bases, J lost 6 bases, and 14 bases stayed unmatched. The CDR3 has 15 amino acids. Germline V gene lookup returns CDR1 MNHNS and CDR2 SASEGT. In nucleotides, the CDR3 is TGTGCCAGTCAATACCTGGGACAGTACGGCAATGAGCAGTTCTTC. Translating gives CASQYLGQYGNEQFF.

The chain links TRBV28 to TRBJ2-5, with D maybe TRBD1 (7 bases). Germline CDR1 reads MDHEN; CDR2 reads SYDVKM. With 0 bases removed from V and 1 base from J, the gap between germline ends came to 9 bases. CDR3 size: 15 residues. CDR3 residues: CASSLWRDSQETQYF. The CDR3 DNA reads TGTGCCAGCAGTTTATGGCGGGACAGCCAAGAGACCCAGTACTTC.

The V and J genes are TRBV9 and TRBJ2-1, with D perhaps TRBD1 (7 bases). The CDR3 extends over 16 amino acids. Deletions cut 4 bases from V and 4 bases from J, with 18 bases between. The V gene's germline CDR1 is SGDLS and CDR2 YYNGEE. The CDR3 loop is CASSPPSGGRYNEQFF. CDR3 in DNA: TGTGCCAGCAGCCCACCGTCAGGGGGGCGGTACAATGAGCAGTTCTTC.

The table lists this clone with a few counts. The chain recombines TRBV10-3 with TRBJ2-7; D is ambiguous. V lost 2 bases and J lost 4, with 9 bases in between. CDR3 length: 13 residues. The germline V gene encodes CDR1 ENHRY and CDR2 SYGVKD. CDR3 in amino acids: CAISEVSLYEQYF. The CDR3 bases are TGTGCCATCAGTGAGGTGTCACTATACGAGCAGTACTTC.

In this sample, this clone turned up once. In DNA, the CDR3 is TGTGCCAGCAGTCGACCCGCGGCTAGCTCGAAGTATTTT. Translating gives CASSRPAASSKYF. The rearrangement links TRBV7-9 to TRBJ2-3; TRBD2 is a possible D gene (5 bases). CDR3 length equals 13 residues. CDR1 is SEHNR and CDR2 is FQNEAQ in the germline V gene (reference sequence). The ends were cut back, 6 bases at V and 13 bases at J, with 20 bases in the middle.

The chain employs TRBV19 and TRBJ2-3; tentatively, D is TRBD1 (5 bases). Germline lookup yields CDR1 LNHDA and CDR2 SQIVND (reference sequence). The CDR3 length is 13 residues. V was clipped by 6 bases and J by 6 bases, with 13 bases between them. This CDR3 reads CASSGQGLDTQYF. CDR3 coding DNA: TGTGCCAGTAGCGGGCAGGGTCTGGATACGCAGTATTTT.

The chain combines TRBV4-1 with TRBJ1-5; D unclear. This CDR3 spans 16 amino acids. V lost 1 base and J lost 2, with 12 bases in between. Germline V gives CDR1 MGHRA, CDR2 YSYEKL. This CDR3 reads CASSQGAEKGNQPQHF. In DNA form, the CDR3 reads TGCGCCAGCAGCCAAGGGGCCGAGAAGGGCAATCAGCCCCAGCATTTT.

The chain combines TRBV19 with TRBJ1-1; TRBD1 is a possible D gene (5 bases). V lost 10 bases and J 5 bases, leaving 17 bases between the germline ends. The CDR3 is 13 amino acids. The germline gives CDR1 LNHDA, CDR2 SQIVND (reference sequence). CDR3 protein: CATQPGGWTEAFF. DNA for the CDR3: TGTGCCACCCAACCGGGGGGATGGACTGAAGCTTTCTTT.

J is TRBJ2-3 and V is TRBV5-1; 11 nucleotides agree with TRBD2. Trimming at V came to 2 bases and at J to 2 bases, leaving 4 bases not matched to a gene. CDR1 is SGHRS and CDR2 is YFSETQ in the germline V gene. The CDR3 is made up of 16 amino acids. CDR3 region: CASSLASGGLTDTQYF. DNA of the CDR3: TGCGCCAGCAGCTTAGCTAGCGGGGGGCTCACAGATACGCAGTATTTT.

The J gene is TRBJ2-7, the V gene TRBV4-3; 11 positions agree with TRBD1. Germline loops: CDR1 LGHNA, CDR2 YSLEER. V lost 0 bases and J lost 2; bases outside the gene matches: 6. This CDR3 comprises 17 residues. The CDR3 loop reads CASSQDLTGQGAYEQYF. The CDR3 coding sequence is TGCGCCAGCAGCCAAGATCTGACGGGACAGGGGGCCTACGAGCAGTACTTC.

This rearrangement joins TRBV6-6 to TRBJ2-5; a possible D gene is TRBD2 (5 bases). The CDR3 covers 13 residues. V lost 7 bases and J lost 4, with 13 bases in between. In germline, CDR1 is MNHNY, CDR2 SVGAGI (reference sequence). This CDR3 is CASTEGYGETQYF. CDR3 nucleotides: TGTGCCAGCACCGAGGGATACGGAGAGACCCAGTACTTC.

V and J are TRBV19 and TRBJ2-7; TRBD1 matches at 7 bases. CDR1 is LNHDA and CDR2 is SQIVND in the germline V gene (reference sequence). The CDR3 runs to 12 residues. Unmatched junction bases numbered 0, after V lost 4 bases and J lost 3 bases. The CDR3 DNA reads TGTGCCAGTAGTACAGGGGGCTACGAGCAGTACTTC. As protein: CASSTGGYEQYF.

The chain combines TRBV13 with TRBJ2-5; 8 bases agree with TRBD2. The J call may be wrong; the DNA end is better matched by TRBJ2-7. Germline CDR1 is PRHDT and CDR2 is FYEKMQ (reference sequence). The CDR3 covers 17 residues. The CDR3 DNA sequence: TGTGCCAGCAGCTCTAAGACGGTAAAGAGCGGGGGATACGAGCAGTACTTC. It yields the protein CASSSKTVKSGGYEQYF.

The rearrangement links TRBV7-9 to TRBJ2-3, with D maybe TRBD1 (5 bases). The length of the CDR3 is 15 residues. Trimming left V 5 bases short and J 4 bases short, with 16 bases between. Germline CDR1 reads SEHNR; CDR2 reads FQNEAQ (reference sequence). CDR3 residues: CASSPPGSSADTQYF. The CDR3 DNA follows: TGTGCCAGCAGCCCCCCAGGGTCGAGCGCAGATACGCAGTATTTT.

J is TRBJ1-1 and V is TRBV7-2; no definite D call. V was clipped by 6 bases and J by 5 bases, with 16 bases between them. The CDR3 extends over 14 amino acids. Germline assignment: CDR1 SGHTA and CDR2 FQGNSA. The CDR3 sequence is CASRTDRRRTEAFF. As DNA, the CDR3 is TGTGCCAGCAGGACCGACCGTAGGAGGACTGAAGCTTTCTTT.

This chain connects TRBV6-6 to TRBJ2-3; 7 nucleotides match TRBD2. Germline V gene data show CDR1 as MNHNY and CDR2 as SVGAGI (reference sequence). The V and J ends lost 6 bases and 2 bases, in that order; junction bases with no gene match: 2. The CDR3 loop spans 13 amino acids. CDR3 residues: CASRAGYTDTQYF. The CDR3 bases are TGTGCCAGCAGAGCGGGGTACACAGATACGCAGTATTTT.

On this clone itself: This same CDR3 is encoded by further DNA sequences in the sample. This chain links TRBV19 with TRBJ1-1; 8 positions agree with TRBD1. CDR1 LNHDA and CDR2 SQIVND come from the germline V gene (reference sequence). CDR3 size: 14 residues. V was clipped by 3 bases and J by 4 bases; unmatched bases: 4. This CDR3 reads CASSMGTGGTEAFF. The CDR3 DNA reads TGTGCCAGTAGTATGGGTACAGGGGGCACTGAAGCTTTCTTT.

The V and J genes are TRBV6-5 and TRBJ1-2; 9 bases match TRBD1. The CDR3 loop spans 13 amino acids. Germline V gene sequence: CDR1 MNHEY, CDR2 SVGAGI. J gave up 6 bases and V 2 bases, and 1 base lay outside the gene matches. The CDR3: CASSYGTGHGYTF. As DNA, the CDR3 is TGTGCCAGCAGTTACGGGACAGGGCATGGCTACACCTTC.

The V and J genes are TRBV9 and TRBJ1-2; 7 nucleotides agree with TRBD1. Germline-derived CDR1 and CDR2 are SGDLS and YYNGEE. V gave up 2 bases and J gave up 1 base; unmatched junction bases: 5. There are 15 residues in the CDR3. The DNA of the CDR3 is TGTGCCAGCAGCGTCACAGGGGCCCGTAACTATGGCTACACCTTC. It specifies CASSVTGARNYGYTF.

The chain is built from TRBV11-2 and TRBJ2-5; 7 bases map to TRBD2. The CDR3 extends over 14 amino acids. V trimming: 5 bases; J trimming: 3 bases; junction bases outside the gene matches: 6. Per germline, CDR1 SGHAT and CDR2 FQNNGV. CDR3 sequence: CASSRGGGEETQYF. The CDR3 DNA follows: TGTGCCAGCAGCCGGGGTGGGGGGGAAGAGACCCAGTACTTC.

The rearrangement joins TRBV7-3 to TRBJ1-1, with D tentatively TRBD1 (6 bases). The V gene's germline CDR1 is SGHTA and CDR2 FQGTGA. The CDR3 spans 14 residues. V shed 5 bases and J shed 1 base, with 11 bases lying between them. DNA for the CDR3: TGTGCCAGCAGCCCCCGAGGGGGGAACACTGAAGCTTTCTTT. Translated: CASSPRGGNTEAFF.

This clone occurred once. This chain joins TRBV27 and TRBJ2-2, with 9 bases fitting TRBD1. The V gene end was trimmed by 7 bases and the J gene end by 6 bases; junction bases not matched to a gene: 15. This CDR3 has 17 amino acids. CDR1 and CDR2 from the germline V gene are MNHEY and SMNVEV (reference sequence). The CDR3 nucleotides are TGTGCCAGCAACACCTTACAGGGGGCCCGAGGGGCCGGGGAGCTGTTTTTT. Residues: CASNTLQGARGAGELFF.

This chain links TRBV27 with TRBJ2-1; 10 bases agree with TRBD2. Unmatched junction bases numbered 6, after V lost 5 bases and J lost 11 bases. The CDR3 contains 13 residues. From germline, CDR1 is MNHEY and CDR2 SMNVEV (reference sequence). CDR3 residues: CASSVAGGPKQFF. In nucleotides, the CDR3 is TGTGCCAGCAGTGTAGCGGGGGGCCCCAAGCAGTTCTTC.

The rearrangement links TRBV27 to TRBJ2-5, with 7 bases that match TRBD1. From germline, CDR1 is MNHEY and CDR2 SMNVEV (reference sequence). CDR3 size: 14 residues. Germline trimming cut 4 bases from V and 2 bases from J; bases unmatched to any gene: 4. CDR3 coding DNA: TGTGCCAGCAGTTCTACAGGGGTTCAAGAGACCCAGTACTTC. Its protein product is CASSSTGVQETQYF.

The rearrangement links TRBV5-4 to TRBJ1-2; no reliable D call. Looked up from germline, CDR1 is SGHNT and CDR2 is YYREEE (reference sequence). The CDR3 is made up of 13 amino acids. Between the trimmed V and J ends, which lost 3 bases and 4 bases, there was a span of 10 bases. The CDR3 DNA is TGTGCCAGCAGCTCCGACATCATCTATGGCTACACCTTC. Translating gives CASSSDIIYGYTF.

The rearrangement links TRBV28 to TRBJ1-6; 9 nucleotides align to TRBD1. Per germline, CDR1 MDHEN and CDR2 SYDVKM. With 6 bases clipped from V and 7 bases from J, the junction kept 7 bases outside the gene matches. The CDR3 consists of 15 residues. The chain's CDR3 is CASSAWTGVNSPLHF. The CDR3 nucleotides read TGTGCCAGCAGCGCGTGGACAGGGGTAAATTCACCCCTCCACTTT.

This sequence joins TRBV28 and TRBJ1-2; 8 nucleotides line up with TRBD1. V lost 6 bases and J lost 6; bases outside the gene matches: 9. The CDR3 contains 14 residues. CDR1 is MDHEN, CDR2 SYDVKM, per germline. The CDR3 bases are TGTGCCAGCAGCATACTGACAGGGGAAGATGGCTACACCTTC. Its protein product is CASSILTGEDGYTF.

The chain couples TRBV28 to TRBJ1-5; D might be TRBD1 (5 bases). Germline lookup yields CDR1 MDHEN and CDR2 SYDVKM. Trimming stripped 5 bases from V and 8 bases from J, with 13 bases between. The CDR3 runs to 13 residues. CDR3 sequence: CASSKTRVEPQHF. DNA for the CDR3: TGTGCCAGCAGTAAAACCAGGGTGGAGCCCCAGCATTTT.

This sequence joins TRBV9 and TRBJ1-6; unclear D gene. The CDR3 totals 16 residues. Trimming pared 4 bases from V and 0 bases from J, leaving 11 bases between. Germline V lookup: CDR1 SGDLS, CDR2 YYNGEE. Here the CDR3 reads CASSLTRSSYNSPLHF. In DNA form, the CDR3 reads TGTGCCAGCAGCCTTACACGGAGCTCCTATAATTCACCCCTCCACTTT.

This chain joins TRBV2 and TRBJ2-7; TRBD1 might be the D (6 bases). The CDR3 is 13 amino acids. CDR1 and CDR2 from the germline V gene are SNHLY and FYNNEI. V lost 10 bases and J lost 0, with 13 bases in between. CDR3 sequence reads: CAIRDKDSYEQYF. CDR3 nucleotide sequence: TGTGCCATTAGGGACAAAGACTCCTACGAGCAGTACTTC. Full variable domain (missing parts from reference TRBV2 and TRBJ2-7): EPEVTQTPSHQVTQMGQEVILRCVPISNHLYFYWYRQILGQKVEFLVSFYNNEISEKSEIFDDQFSVERPDGSNFTLKIRSTKLEDSAMYFCAIRDKDSYEQYFGPGTRLTVT.

The V gene is TRBV4-1, the J gene TRBJ2-2; D is unresolved. The CDR3 runs to 14 residues. Germline values: CDR1 MGHRA, CDR2 YSYEKL. V lost 0 bases, J lost 2 bases, and 4 bases lay in between. The CDR3 DNA reads TGCGCCAGCAGCCAAGATAGTAACACCGGGGAGCTGTTTTTT. Translated: CASSQDSNTGELFF.

This chain links TRBV4-3 with TRBJ2-3; D may be TRBD1 (6 bases). V gave up 0 bases and J gave up 2 bases, with 15 bases separating them. The CDR3 is made up of 17 amino acids. The germline V gene has CDR1 LGHNA and CDR2 YSLEER. The CDR3: CASSQDSGALPTDTQYF. The DNA of the CDR3 is TGCGCCAGCAGCCAAGACTCAGGGGCCTTACCCACAGATACGCAGTATTTT.